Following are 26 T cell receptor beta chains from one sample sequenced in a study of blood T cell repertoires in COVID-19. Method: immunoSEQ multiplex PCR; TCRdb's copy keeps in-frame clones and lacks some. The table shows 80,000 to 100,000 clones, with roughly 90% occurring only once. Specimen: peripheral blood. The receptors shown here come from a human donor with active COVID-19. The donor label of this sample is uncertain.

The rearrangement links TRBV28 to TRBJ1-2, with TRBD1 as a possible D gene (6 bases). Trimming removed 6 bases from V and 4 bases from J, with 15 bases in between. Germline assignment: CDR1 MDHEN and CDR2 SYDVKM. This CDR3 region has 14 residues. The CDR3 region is CASRRWGLGYGYTF. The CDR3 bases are TGTGCCAGCAGACGGTGGGGGCTGGGCTATGGCTACACCTTC.

The CDR3 loop reads CASSQGTERNTIYF. Here the CDR3 DNA reads TGTGCCAGCAGCCAAGGGACAGAACGAAACACCATATATTTT. The rearrangement links TRBV3-1 (or the pseudogene TRBV3-2) to TRBJ1-3; D is perhaps TRBD1 (6 bases). This CDR3 spans 14 amino acids. V lost 1 base and J 5 bases, leaving 9 bases between the germline ends. Germline V gene sequence: CDR1 LGHDT, CDR2 YNNKEL (reference sequence).

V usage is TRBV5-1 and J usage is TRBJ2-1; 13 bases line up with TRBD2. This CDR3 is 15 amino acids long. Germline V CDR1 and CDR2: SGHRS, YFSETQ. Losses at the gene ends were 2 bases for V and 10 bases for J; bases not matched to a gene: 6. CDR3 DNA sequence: TGCGCCAGCAGCTTTACTAGCGGGGGGGCGTGGGAGCAGTTCTTC. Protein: CASSFTSGGAWEQFF.

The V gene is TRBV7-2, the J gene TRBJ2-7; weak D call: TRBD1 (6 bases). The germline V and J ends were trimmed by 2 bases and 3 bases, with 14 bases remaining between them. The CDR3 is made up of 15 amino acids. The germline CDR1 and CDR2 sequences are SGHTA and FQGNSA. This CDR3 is CASSLQGTTNYEQYF. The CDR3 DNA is TGTGCCAGCAGCTTACAAGGGACAACGAACTACGAGCAGTACTTC.

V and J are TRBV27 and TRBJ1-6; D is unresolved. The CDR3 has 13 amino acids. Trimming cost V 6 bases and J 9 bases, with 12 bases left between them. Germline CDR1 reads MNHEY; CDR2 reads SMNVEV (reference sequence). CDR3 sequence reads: CASRRYTTSPLHF. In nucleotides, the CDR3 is TGTGCCAGCAGACGGTATACTACTTCACCCCTCCACTTT.

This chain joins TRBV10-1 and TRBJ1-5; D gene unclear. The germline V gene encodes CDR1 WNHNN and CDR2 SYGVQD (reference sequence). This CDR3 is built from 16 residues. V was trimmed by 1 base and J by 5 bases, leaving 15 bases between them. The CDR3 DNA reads TGCGCCAGCAGTGAGTGCCTGCGACGGGGTGATCAGCCCCAGCATTTT. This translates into CASSECLRRGDQPQHF.

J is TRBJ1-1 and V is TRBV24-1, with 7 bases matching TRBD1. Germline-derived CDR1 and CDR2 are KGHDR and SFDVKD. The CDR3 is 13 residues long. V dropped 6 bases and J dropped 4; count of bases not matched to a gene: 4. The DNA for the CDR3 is TGTGCCACCAGTCGGACAGGCTTCACTGAAGCTTTCTTT. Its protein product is CATSRTGFTEAFF.

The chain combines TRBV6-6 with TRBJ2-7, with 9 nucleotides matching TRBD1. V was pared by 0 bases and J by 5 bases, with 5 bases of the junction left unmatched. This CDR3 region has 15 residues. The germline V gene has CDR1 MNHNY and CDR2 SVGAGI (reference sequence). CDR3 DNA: TGTGCCAGCAGTTACTCCCGGGACAGGGACGACGAGCAGTACTTC. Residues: CASSYSRDRDDEQYF.

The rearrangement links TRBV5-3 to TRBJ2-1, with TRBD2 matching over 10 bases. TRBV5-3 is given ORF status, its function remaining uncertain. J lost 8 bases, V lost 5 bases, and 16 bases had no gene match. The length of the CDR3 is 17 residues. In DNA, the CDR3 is TGTGCCAGAAGTTCCCGTAGGGGACTAGCGAAGAGGGATGAGCAGTTCTTC. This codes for CARSSRRGLAKRDEQFF.

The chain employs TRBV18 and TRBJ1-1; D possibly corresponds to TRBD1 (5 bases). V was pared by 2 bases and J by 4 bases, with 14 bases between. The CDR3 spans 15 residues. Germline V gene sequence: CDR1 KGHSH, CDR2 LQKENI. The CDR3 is CASSPESGWGTEAFF. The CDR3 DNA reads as TGTGCCAGCTCACCAGAGTCAGGGTGGGGCACTGAAGCTTTCTTT.

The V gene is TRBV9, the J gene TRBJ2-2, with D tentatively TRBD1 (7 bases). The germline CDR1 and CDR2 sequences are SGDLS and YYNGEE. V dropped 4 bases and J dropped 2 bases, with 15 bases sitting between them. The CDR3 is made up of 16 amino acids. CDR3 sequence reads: CASSRRGTDNTGELFF. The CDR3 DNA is TGTGCCAGCAGCAGACGGGGGACAGACAACACCGGGGAGCTGTTTTTT.

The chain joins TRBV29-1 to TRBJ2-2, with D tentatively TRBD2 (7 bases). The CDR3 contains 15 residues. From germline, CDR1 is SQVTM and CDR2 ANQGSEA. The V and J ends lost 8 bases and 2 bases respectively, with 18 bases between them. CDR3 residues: CSFREDRRNTGELFF. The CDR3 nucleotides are TGCAGCTTCCGGGAGGACAGAAGAAACACCGGGGAGCTGTTTTTT.

CDR3 sequence: CATSDVFGGGGTDTQYF. Here the CDR3 DNA reads TGTGCCACCAGTGATGTATTTGGCGGGGGAGGCACAGATACGCAGTATTTT. The chain combines TRBV24-1 with TRBJ2-3; 7 nucleotides align to TRBD2. This CDR3 has 17 residues. V gave up 3 bases and J gave up 1 base; unmatched junction bases: 9. Germline V gives CDR1 KGHDR, CDR2 SFDVKD.

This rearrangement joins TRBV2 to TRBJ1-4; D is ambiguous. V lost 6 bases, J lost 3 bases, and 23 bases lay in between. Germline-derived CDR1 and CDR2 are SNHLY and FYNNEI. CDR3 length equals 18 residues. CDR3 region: CASSAYTAHRPPNEKLFF. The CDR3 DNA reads TGTGCCAGCAGCGCCTACACAGCCCATCGCCCGCCTAATGAAAAACTGTTTTTT.

CDR3 in DNA: TGTGCCAGCAGCCGGGGGACTGAAGCTTTCTTT. Translating it yields CASSRGTEAFF. The chain uses TRBV5-4 and TRBJ1-1; TRBD1 might be the D (5 bases). This CDR3 comprises 11 residues. Trimming stripped 4 bases from V and 5 bases from J, with 6 bases between. Germline V gene lookup returns CDR1 SGHNT and CDR2 YYREEE (reference sequence).

The CDR3 sequence is CAWMAADKWNTEAFF. CDR3 DNA sequence: TGTGCCTGGATGGCCGCGGACAAGTGGAACACTGAAGCTTTCTTT. This chain joins TRBV30 and TRBJ1-1, with D possibly TRBD1 on 5 matching bases. The CDR3 has 15 residues. Per the germline V gene, CDR1 is GTSNPN and CDR2 is SVGIG (reference sequence). The V end was cut by 4 bases, the J end by 1 base, with 16 bases between.

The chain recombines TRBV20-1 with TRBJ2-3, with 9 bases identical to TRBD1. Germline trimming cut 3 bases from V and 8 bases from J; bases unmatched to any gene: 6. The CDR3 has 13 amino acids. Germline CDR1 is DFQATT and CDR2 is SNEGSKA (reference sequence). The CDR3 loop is CSASTDRGFTQYF. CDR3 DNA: TGCAGTGCTAGTACCGACAGGGGGTTTACGCAGTATTTT.

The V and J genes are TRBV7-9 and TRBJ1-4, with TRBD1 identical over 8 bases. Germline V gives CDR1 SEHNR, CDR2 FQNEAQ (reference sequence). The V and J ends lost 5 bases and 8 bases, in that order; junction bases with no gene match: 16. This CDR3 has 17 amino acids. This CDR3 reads CASSPLDRGPFEEKLFF. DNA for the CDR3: TGTGCCAGCAGCCCACTTGACAGGGGCCCTTTTGAGGAAAAACTGTTTTTT.

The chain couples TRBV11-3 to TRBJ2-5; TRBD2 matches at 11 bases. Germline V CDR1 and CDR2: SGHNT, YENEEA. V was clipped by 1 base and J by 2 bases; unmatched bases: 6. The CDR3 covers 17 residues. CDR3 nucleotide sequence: TGTGCCAGCAGCTTAGTTTTACTAGCGGGGGAACAAGAGACCCAGTACTTC. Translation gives CASSLVLLAGEQETQYF. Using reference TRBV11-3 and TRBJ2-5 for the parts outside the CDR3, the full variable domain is EAGVVQSPRYKIIEKKQPVAFWCNPISGHNTLYWYLQNLGQGPELLIRYENEEAVDDSQLPKDRFSAERLKGVDSTLKIQPAELGDSAVYLCASSLVLLAGEQETQYFGPGTRLLVL.

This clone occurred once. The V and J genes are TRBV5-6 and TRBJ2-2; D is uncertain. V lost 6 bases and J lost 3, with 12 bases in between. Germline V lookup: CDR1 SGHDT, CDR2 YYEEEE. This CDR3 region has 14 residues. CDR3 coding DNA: TGTGCCAGCAACCCTATCTACTACACCGGGGAGCTGTTTTTT. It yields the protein CASNPIYYTGELFF.

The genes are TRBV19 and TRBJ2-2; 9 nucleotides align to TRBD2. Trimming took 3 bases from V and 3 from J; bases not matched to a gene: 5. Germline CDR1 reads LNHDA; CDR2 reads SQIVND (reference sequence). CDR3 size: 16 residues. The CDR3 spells CASSIRAGGHTGELFF. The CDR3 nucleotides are TGTGCCAGTAGTATCCGGGCGGGGGGGCACACCGGGGAGCTGTTTTTT.

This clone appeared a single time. The CDR3 loop is CASSFRAGPNSPLHF. CDR3 coding DNA: TGTGCCAGCAGCTTTAGGGCAGGGCCTAATTCACCCCTCCACTTT. This sequence joins TRBV7-3 and TRBJ1-6; TRBD1 might be the D (5 bases). Deletions cut 3 bases from V and 6 bases from J, with 12 bases between. The CDR3 contains 15 residues. Per the germline V gene, CDR1 is SGHTA and CDR2 is FQGTGA. Based on the CDR3 plus reference TRBV7-3 and TRBJ1-6, the full variable domain is GAGVSQTPSNKVTEKGKYVELRCDPISGHTALYWYRQSLGQGPEFLIYFQGTGAADDSGLPNDRFFAVRPEGSVSTLKIQRTERGDSAVYLCASSFRAGPNSPLHFGNGTRLTVT.

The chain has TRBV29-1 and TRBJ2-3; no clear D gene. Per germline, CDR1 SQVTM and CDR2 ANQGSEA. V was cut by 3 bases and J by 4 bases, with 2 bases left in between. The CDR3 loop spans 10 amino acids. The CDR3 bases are TGCAGCGTTGACGCAGATACGCAGTATTTT. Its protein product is CSVDADTQYF.

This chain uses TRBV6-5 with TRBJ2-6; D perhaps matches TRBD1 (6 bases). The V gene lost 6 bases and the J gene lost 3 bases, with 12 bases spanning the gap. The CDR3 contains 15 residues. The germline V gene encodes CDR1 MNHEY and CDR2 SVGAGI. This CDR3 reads CASSPQGLGANVLTF. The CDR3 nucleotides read TGTGCCAGCAGCCCCCAGGGGCTTGGGGCCAACGTCCTGACTTTC.

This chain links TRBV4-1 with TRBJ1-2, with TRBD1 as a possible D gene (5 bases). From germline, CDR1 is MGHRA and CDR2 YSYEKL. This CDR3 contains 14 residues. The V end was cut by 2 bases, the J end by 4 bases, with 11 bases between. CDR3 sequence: CASSQSKGPYGYTF. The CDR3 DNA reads TGCGCCAGCAGCCAATCCAAGGGGCCCTATGGCTACACCTTC.

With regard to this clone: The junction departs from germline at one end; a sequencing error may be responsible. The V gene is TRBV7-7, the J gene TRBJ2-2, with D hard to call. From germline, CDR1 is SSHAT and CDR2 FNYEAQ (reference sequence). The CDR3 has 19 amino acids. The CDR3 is CASSLARANSGPKTGELFF. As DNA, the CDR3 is TGTGCCAGCAGCTTAGCTCGTGCAAACTCGGGTCCGAAGACCGGGGAGCTGTTTTTT.